These 10 T cell receptor beta chains were sequenced from one sample in a study of blood T cell repertoires in COVID-19 (dated by TCRdb to the early 2020s). The library was obtained by the immunoSEQ multiplex PCR assay. The clones in this table, taken by TCRdb from immuneACCESS, are in-frame only. Not every clone is retained; where verified, under half of the shortfall comes from an unresolved V gene, and the cause of the rest is unknown. Present in this sample are under 300,000 clones, 86% of which were seen just once. The ten largest clones add up to more than 9% of the sample. Sequenced input: peripheral blood. These receptor sequences come from an elderly man with acute or convalescent COVID-19.

The rearrangement links TRBV7-2 to TRBJ1-6, with D possibly being TRBD1 (5 bases). CDR1 is SGHTA, CDR2 FQGNSA, per germline. Between the trimmed V and J ends, which lost 0 bases and 9 bases, there was a span of 6 bases. The CDR3 runs to 13 residues. DNA of the CDR3: TGTGCCAGCAGCTTAGCTCAGGGTTCACCCCTCCACTTT. It specifies CASSLAQGSPLHF.

The genes are TRBV7-8 and TRBJ1-2, with D perhaps matching TRBD1 (5 bases). This CDR3 spans 12 amino acids. V was cut by 1 base and J by 5 bases, with 5 bases left in between. Germline V CDR1 and CDR2: SGHVS, FQNEAQ. The DNA for the CDR3 is TGTGCCAGCAGCTTAGGACAGTATGGCTACACCTTC. This translates into CASSLGQYGYTF.

The chain couples TRBV7-2 to TRBJ1-3; D gene ambiguous. Germline CDR1 SGHTA, CDR2 FQGNSA. V was shortened by 0 bases and J by 0 bases, with 12 bases between the two germline ends. The CDR3 sequence is 17 residues long. The CDR3 DNA sequence: TGTGCCAGCAGCTTAGCCCATCTCAGTAACTCTGGAAACACCATATATTTT. Encoded protein: CASSLAHLSNSGNTIYF.

In DNA, the CDR3 is TGTGCCAGCAGTGAAGCGCTTCAAGGCAGGGGTTCGAATGAAGCTTTCTTT. Its translation is CASSEALQGRGSNEAFF. The V gene is TRBV6-1, the J gene TRBJ1-1, with D possibly being TRBD1 (6 bases). The V end lost 0 bases, the J end lost 7 bases, and 21 bases lay between the germline ends. CDR1 is MNHNS, CDR2 SASEGT, per germline. This CDR3 is 17 amino acids long.

V is TRBV5-6 and J is TRBJ2-7; 8 bases match TRBD2. Germline V gene data show CDR1 as SGHDT and CDR2 as YYEEEE. Trimming at V came to 6 bases and at J to 5 bases, leaving 16 bases not matched to a gene. There are 16 residues in the CDR3. In nucleotides, the CDR3 is TGTGCCAGCATCTCTAGCGGGCTAAGGGATAGTAACGAGCAGTACTTC. Translating gives CASISSGLRDSNEQYF. Drawing the rest from reference TRBV5-6 and TRBJ2-7, the complete variable domain is DAGVTQSPTHLIKTRGQQVTLRCSPKSGHDTVSWYQQALGQGPQFIFQYYEEEERQRGNFPDRFSGHQFPNYSSELNVNALLLGDSALYLCASISSGLRDSNEQYFGPGTRLTVT.

V is TRBV28 and J is TRBJ2-6; TRBD1 matches 10 bases. J lost 4 bases, V lost 4 bases, and 7 bases had no gene match. CDR1 and CDR2 (germline): MDHEN, SYDVKM. The CDR3 contains 17 residues. The CDR3 sequence is CASSSRQGAVGANVLTF. CDR3 bases: TGTGCCAGCAGTTCCAGACAGGGGGCGGTAGGGGCCAACGTCCTGACTTTC.

The V and J genes are TRBV29-1 and TRBJ1-1; D is possibly TRBD1 (5 bases). The germline V gene has CDR1 SQVTM and CDR2 ANQGSEA. The CDR3 runs 12 residues. V lost 7 bases and J lost 3, with 12 bases in between. Here the CDR3 reads CSATGGDTEAFF. The DNA for the CDR3 is TGCAGCGCCACGGGGGGGGACACTGAAGCTTTCTTT.

The chain has TRBV28 and TRBJ1-1; unclear D gene. This CDR3 has 12 amino acids. V was clipped by 8 bases and J by 8 bases, with 15 bases between them. Germline assignment: CDR1 MDHEN and CDR2 SYDVKM. The CDR3 DNA reads as TGTGCCAGCCTCCAGAGGCGGGGAGAAGCTTTCTTT. Protein sequence: CASLQRRGEAFF.

This clone has a single count. The chain links TRBV7-3 to TRBJ2-5; 7 nucleotides match TRBD2. The CDR3 spans 17 residues. Germline lookup yields CDR1 SGHTA and CDR2 FQGTGA. V dropped 1 base and J dropped 3; count of bases not matched to a gene: 11. The CDR3 region has the DNA TGTGCCAGCAGCTTAAATAGTCGACCCGGGGGGAAAGAGACCCAGTACTTC. Residues: CASSLNSRPGGKETQYF. Supplemented by reference TRBV7-3 and TRBJ2-5, the full variable domain reads GAGVSQTPSNKVTEKGKYVELRCDPISGHTALYWYRQSLGQGPEFLIYFQGTGAADDSGLPNDRFFAVRPEGSVSTLKIQRTERGDSAVYLCASSLNSRPGGKETQYFGPGTRLLVL.

This clone was seen a few times. Other DNA variants within this sample encode the same CDR3. The J gene is TRBJ2-7, the V gene TRBV9, with TRBD1 matching 7 bases. Losses at the gene ends were 4 bases for V and 2 bases for J; bases not matched to a gene: 6. There are 14 residues in the CDR3. Germline V gene sequence: CDR1 SGDLS, CDR2 YYNGEE. The CDR3 spells CASSPRQGTYEQYF. As DNA, the CDR3 is TGTGCCAGCAGCCCCCGACAGGGTACCTACGAGCAGTACTTC.